These 22 T cell receptor beta chains came from one sample sequenced in a study of blood T cell repertoires in COVID-19. Some clones are missing from TCRdb's copy, which holds only in-frame ones; the method was immunoSEQ multiplex PCR. Of 350,000 to 500,000 clones listed, 70% to 90% are singletons. The sequencing input was PBMCs or T cells enriched from blood (not recorded which). The receptors here all came from a woman younger than 30 who had been exposed to COVID-19.

The J gene is TRBJ1-2, the V gene TRBV13; TRBD1 might be the D (5 bases). The CDR3 extends over 15 amino acids. Germline V gene sequence: CDR1 PRHDT, CDR2 FYEKMQ (reference sequence). V lost 4 bases and J 5 bases, leaving 17 bases between the germline ends. The CDR3 loop reads CASSSRQPGDYGYTF. The CDR3 DNA sequence: TGTGCCAGCAGCTCCCGACAGCCTGGGGATTATGGCTACACCTTC.

A word on this clone: Other nucleotide sequences in the sample specify the same CDR3. This chain uses TRBV28 with TRBJ2-7, with a tentative D call TRBD1 (6 bases). The CDR3 is 12 residues long. V lost 6 bases, J lost 3 bases, and 9 bases lay in between. Germline V gene data show CDR1 as MDHEN and CDR2 as SYDVKM. CDR3 amino acids: CASSLDSYEQYF. The CDR3 DNA follows: TGTGCCAGCAGCCTGGACAGCTACGAGCAGTACTTC. The full variable domain, with the rest looked up from reference TRBV28 and TRBJ2-7, is DVKVTQSSRYLVKRTGEKVFLECVQDMDHENMFWYRQDPGLGLRLIYFSYDVKMKEKGDIPEGYSVSREKKERFSLILESASTNQTSMYLCASSLDSYEQYFGPGTRLTVT.

CDR3 in DNA: TGTGCCAGCAGCCTCCGCGGGAGGGCCAACAATGAGCAGTTCTTC. Translated: CASSLRGRANNEQFF. J is TRBJ2-1 and V is TRBV11-2; 9 bases agree with TRBD2. This CDR3 is built from 15 residues. V was pared by 5 bases and J by 5 bases, with 7 bases of the junction left unmatched. CDR1 is SGHAT, CDR2 FQNNGV, per germline. Drawing the rest from reference TRBV11-2 and TRBJ2-1, the complete variable domain is EAGVAQSPRYKIIEKRQSVAFWCNPISGHATLYWYQQILGQGPKLLIQFQNNGVVDDSQLPKDRFSAERLKGVDSTLKIQPAKLEDSAVYLCASSLRGRANNEQFFGPGTRLTVL.

The genes are TRBV18 and TRBJ2-7, with TRBD1 identical over 9 bases. The CDR3 runs 15 residues. Losses at the gene ends were 4 bases for V and 4 bases for J; bases not matched to a gene: 8. Germline V CDR1 and CDR2: KGHSH, LQKENI. The CDR3 reads CASSRRDRVLYEQYF. CDR3 in DNA: TGTGCCAGCTCACGACGGGACAGGGTCTTATACGAGCAGTACTTC. The full variable domain, with the rest looked up from reference TRBV18 and TRBJ2-7, is NAGVMQNPRHLVRRRGQEARLRCSPMKGHSHVYWYRQLPEEGLKFMVYLQKENIIDESGMPKERFSAEFPKEGPSILRIQQVVRGDSAAYFCASSRRDRVLYEQYFGPGTRLTVT.

The chain recombines TRBV6-5 with TRBJ1-1, with 9 positions matching TRBD1. The junction had 7 bases not matched to a gene; V was cut back by 0 bases and J by 5 bases. Germline assignment: CDR1 MNHEY and CDR2 SVGAGI. The CDR3 length is 16 residues. The CDR3 sequence: CASSYSLQGAVTEAFF. CDR3 bases: TGTGCCAGCAGTTACTCTTTACAGGGGGCAGTGACTGAAGCTTTCTTT.

The chain has TRBV5-6 and TRBJ1-1, with D hard to call. Germline assignment: CDR1 SGHDT and CDR2 YYEEEE. V lost 5 bases and J 8 bases, leaving 25 bases between the germline ends. This CDR3 has 16 amino acids. The CDR3 is CASSPNPSEGWKEAFF. The CDR3 DNA reads TGTGCCAGCAGTCCTAACCCCTCTGAGGGTTGGAAGGAAGCTTTCTTT. Full variable domain (missing parts from reference TRBV5-6 and TRBJ1-1): DAGVTQSPTHLIKTRGQQVTLRCSPKSGHDTVSWYQQALGQGPQFIFQYYEEEERQRGNFPDRFSGHQFPNYSSELNVNALLLGDSALYLCASSPNPSEGWKEAFFGQGTRLTVV.

The genes are TRBV13 and TRBJ2-7, with 9 bases that match TRBD2. CDR3 length: 16 residues. Germline V gives CDR1 PRHDT, CDR2 FYEKMQ (reference sequence). J gave up 7 bases and V 1 base, and 11 bases lay outside the gene matches. This CDR3 reads CASSLAVAGGPWEQYF. The CDR3 coding sequence is TGTGCCAGCAGCTTAGCGGTTGCGGGAGGGCCTTGGGAGCAGTACTTC.

This chain connects TRBV27 to TRBJ2-7; D possibly corresponds to TRBD2 (5 bases). V dropped 3 bases and J dropped 9 bases, with 9 bases sitting between them. The CDR3 contains 11 residues. Germline CDR1 reads MNHEY; CDR2 reads SMNVEV (reference sequence). The CDR3 DNA reads TGTGCCAGCAGTTTTCTTGGGAGGCAGTACTTC. This translates into CASSFLGRQYF.

The chain recombines TRBV18 with TRBJ1-1; 9 bases line up with TRBD1. After removal of 3 bases from V and 5 bases from J, the junction contained 4 bases not matched to a gene. The CDR3 totals 14 residues. Germline CDR1 reads KGHSH; CDR2 reads LQKENI. The chain's CDR3 is CASSPDRGRTEAFF. The CDR3 DNA follows: TGTGCCAGCTCACCGGACAGGGGAAGAACTGAAGCTTTCTTT. Drawing the rest from reference TRBV18 and TRBJ1-1, the complete variable domain is NAGVMQNPRHLVRRRGQEARLRCSPMKGHSHVYWYRQLPEEGLKFMVYLQKENIIDESGMPKERFSAEFPKEGPSILRIQQVVRGDSAAYFCASSPDRGRTEAFFGQGTRLTVV.

This sequence joins TRBV7-6 and TRBJ2-7; D is ambiguous. The CDR3 length is 11 residues. The germline V gene encodes CDR1 SGHVS and CDR2 FNYEAQ. The V and J ends lost 6 bases and 6 bases respectively, with 9 bases between them. CDR3 protein: CASSHTGEQYF. CDR3 DNA sequence: TGTGCCAGCAGTCACACGGGCGAGCAGTACTTC.

V is TRBV7-2 and J is TRBJ2-1; 8 bases align to TRBD2. With V trimmed by 5 bases and J by 3 bases, 3 bases remained unmatched. Germline assignment: CDR1 SGHTA and CDR2 FQGNSA. CDR3 length: 14 amino acids. CDR3 sequence (DNA): TGTGCCAGCAGCCCAGCGGGAGACTACAATGAGCAGTTCTTC. It translates to CASSPAGDYNEQFF.

This CDR3 reads CASSPGTEVNSGYTF. The CDR3 nucleotides are TGTGCCAGCTCACCCGGGACAGAGGTTAATTCGGGCTACACCTTC. The chain carries TRBV18 and TRBJ1-2; 7 bases map to TRBD1. The CDR3 is 15 amino acids. Germline trimming cut 3 bases from V and 8 bases from J; bases unmatched to any gene: 12. Germline V CDR1 and CDR2: KGHSH, LQKENI.

The chain employs TRBV12-1 and TRBJ2-7; whether TRBD2, the table's D call, matches the DNA was not checked. TRBV12-1 is tagged as a pseudogene. This CDR3 contains 19 residues. This CDR3 is CASSFAQSRGSGGSHEQYF. CDR3 DNA sequence: TGTGCCAGCAGCTTTGCTCAATCCCGAGGAAGCGGGGGGTCCCACGAGCAGTACTTC.

The V call is TRBV7-8, the J call TRBJ1-6; 8 nucleotides agree with TRBD1. This CDR3 is 17 amino acids long. CDR1 and CDR2 (germline): SGHVS, FQNEAQ. Unmatched junction bases numbered 8, after V lost 0 bases and J lost 7 bases. The CDR3 DNA reads as TGTGCCAGCAGCTTAGCGAGTATGGGACAGGCCAATTCACCCCTCCACTTT. This sequence encodes CASSLASMGQANSPLHF.

The chain employs TRBV28 and TRBJ2-3, with 11 nucleotides matching TRBD2. The junction had 16 bases not matched to a gene; V was cut back by 6 bases and J by 5 bases. The germline gives CDR1 MDHEN, CDR2 SYDVKM. The CDR3 contains 18 residues. CDR3 region: CASRLGFELAGAIDTQYF. CDR3 DNA sequence: TGTGCCAGCAGGTTAGGATTCGAACTAGCGGGGGCGATAGATACGCAGTATTTT.

The chain joins TRBV14 to TRBJ2-7; the match to TRBD2 covers 7 bases. The germline gives CDR1 SGHDN, CDR2 FVKESK. V lost 3 bases and J lost 4; bases outside the gene matches: 9. The CDR3 spans 15 residues. CDR3 coding DNA: TGTGCCAGCAGCCAGGGGGGGTCCTTCCCTTACGAGCAGTACTTC. Its protein product is CASSQGGSFPYEQYF. Using reference TRBV14 and TRBJ2-7 for the parts outside the CDR3, the full variable domain is EAGVTQFPSHSVIEKGQTVTLRCDPISGHDNLYWYRRVMGKEIKFLLHFVKESKQDESGMPNNRFLAERTGGTYSTLKVQPAELEDSGVYFCASSQGGSFPYEQYFGPGTRLTVT.

J is TRBJ1-1 and V is TRBV11-1; tentatively, D is TRBD1 (6 bases). The germline V gene encodes CDR1 SGHAT and CDR2 FQDESV (reference sequence). V lost 5 bases, J lost 6 bases, and 10 bases lay in between. CDR3 size: 12 residues. This CDR3 is CASSRGLPEAFF. DNA for the CDR3: TGTGCCAGCAGCAGGGGGTTACCTGAAGCTTTCTTT.

The chain employs TRBV3-1 (or the pseudogene TRBV3-2) and TRBJ2-3; 8 bases agree with TRBD2. V dropped 0 bases and J dropped 1; count of bases not matched to a gene: 3. The CDR3 contains 16 residues. Germline-derived CDR1 and CDR2 are LGHDT and YNNKEL (reference sequence). The CDR3 DNA follows: TGTGCCAGCAGCCAAGATCAACTAGCGGGCACAGATACGCAGTATTTT. Encoded protein: CASSQDQLAGTDTQYF.

This rearrangement joins TRBV6-5 to TRBJ1-5; 9 positions agree with TRBD1. The CDR3 is 14 residues long. CDR1 is MNHEY, CDR2 SVGAGI, per germline. Losses at the gene ends were 6 bases for V and 3 bases for J; bases not matched to a gene: 3. The CDR3 coding sequence is TGTGCCAGCAGCGGACAGGGGTACAATCAGCCCCAGCATTTT. This encodes CASSGQGYNQPQHF.

The chain combines TRBV6-5 with TRBJ1-6; no clear D. V lost 7 bases and J lost 4, with 11 bases in between. The CDR3 is made up of 14 amino acids. Germline-derived CDR1 and CDR2 are MNHEY and SVGAGI. As DNA, the CDR3 is TGTGCCAGCACCCGGAGTGGGTATAATTCACCCCTCCACTTT. It encodes CASTRSGYNSPLHF.

The CDR3 region is CATSDFLAGAFEQFF. Here the CDR3 DNA reads TGTGCCACCAGTGATTTCCTAGCGGGAGCTTTTGAGCAGTTCTTC. The chain links TRBV24-1 to TRBJ2-1, with 10 bases fitting TRBD2. The CDR3 is 15 amino acids. Trimming removed 1 base from V and 9 bases from J; junction bases left unmatched: 5. Looked up from germline, CDR1 is KGHDR and CDR2 is SFDVKD.

The chain joins TRBV28 to TRBJ2-6; perhaps TRBD1 as D (6 bases). The CDR3 has 17 amino acids. Germline CDR1 is MDHEN and CDR2 is SYDVKM. The V end lost 8 bases, the J end lost 0 bases, and 17 bases lay between the germline ends. The CDR3 DNA sequence: TGTGCCAGCCAAGGGGTACAGGGTAGCTCTGGGGCCAACGTCCTGACTTTC. This codes for CASQGVQGSSGANVLTF.